These 11 T cell receptor beta chains originate from one sample sequenced in a study of CD4 T cells in relation to SARS-CoV-2 and coronaviruses (dated by TCRdb to the early 2020s). CD4+ T cells from unexposed donors were collected before the COVID-19 pandemic (2011-2018). The protocol used for the library was the immunoSEQ multiplex PCR assay. TCRdb obtained this table from immuneACCESS and retained in-frame rearrangements with V and J assigned. These tables miss some clones; where compared with another copy, unresolved V genes account for less than half of the shortfall, and the remainder is unexplained. This sample holds about 59,000 clones; just over 85% were observed only once. The leading ten clones occupy around 1.3% of the sample. Input material: memory CD4+ T cells from PBMCs. This specimen's cell subset or site label, per the study, means: memory (non-naive) CD4+ T cells. The receptors were gathered from a human donor in good health.

The rearrangement uses TRBV23-1 and TRBJ1-1, with a tentative D call TRBD1 (5 bases). TRBV23-1 is recorded as an ORF, its role being uncertain. V was pared by 6 bases and J by 0 bases, with 17 bases between. The CDR3 is 16 amino acids. CDR3 sequence reads: CASRRLRGSLNTEAFF. As DNA, the CDR3 is TGCGCCAGCAGGCGTTTACGGGGCAGTTTGAACACTGAAGCTTTCTTT.

This clone was seen a single time. The genes are TRBV18 and TRBJ1-6; 10 bases agree with TRBD1. Germline values: CDR1 KGHSH, CDR2 LQKENI. The CDR3 covers 18 residues. Trimming at V came to 2 bases and at J to 2 bases, leaving 6 bases not matched to a gene. CDR3 loop: CASSPATGGFTYNSPLHF. The CDR3 region has the DNA TGTGCCAGCTCACCAGCGACAGGGGGCTTCACCTATAATTCACCCCTCCACTTT.

The genes are TRBV4-1 and TRBJ2-1; TRBD2 matches at 11 bases. V dropped 0 bases and J dropped 9; count of bases not matched to a gene: 10. The length of the CDR3 is 17 residues. The germline CDR1 and CDR2 sequences are MGHRA and YSYEKL. CDR3 amino acids: CASSQDPPSGRIGEQFF. CDR3 DNA sequence: TGCGCCAGCAGCCAAGATCCCCCTAGCGGGAGGATTGGTGAGCAGTTCTTC.

The CDR3 sequence: CASSLTWEASGDTDTQYF. Here the CDR3 DNA reads TGTGCCAGCAGCTTAACGTGGGAGGCTAGCGGAGACACAGATACGCAGTATTTT. V and J are TRBV7-3 and TRBJ2-3; 7 bases are a match to TRBD2. Germline CDR1 SGHTA, CDR2 FQGTGA. The CDR3 consists of 18 residues. V lost 0 bases and J lost 2; bases outside the gene matches: 11.

This chain joins TRBV18 and TRBJ2-2; 9 bases are a match to TRBD2. The junction had 4 bases not matched to a gene; V was cut back by 1 base and J by 7 bases. Germline V CDR1 and CDR2: KGHSH, LQKENI. The CDR3 loop spans 15 amino acids. The CDR3 DNA is TGTGCCAGCTCACCACTGGGACTAGCAAGCGGGGAGCTGTTTTTT. Protein sequence: CASSPLGLASGELFF.

The chain is built from TRBV7-9 and TRBJ2-7; no reliable D call. Germline CDR1 is SEHNR and CDR2 is FQNEAQ (reference sequence). V lost 5 bases and J 6 bases, leaving 14 bases between the germline ends. The CDR3 covers 13 residues. In nucleotides, the CDR3 is TGTGCCAGCAGCCGAGAGGTGGGCGGCGAGCAGTACTTC. This translates into CASSREVGGEQYF.

This clone has just a few counts. V usage is TRBV29-1 and J usage is TRBJ2-1, with D perhaps given as TRBD1 or TRBD2 (5 bases each). In germline, CDR1 is SQVTM, CDR2 ANQGSEA. The CDR3 is 11 residues long. The V end was cut by 7 bases, the J end by 6 bases, with 10 bases between. The CDR3 bases are TGCAGCGCCGAGGGGTTCAATGAGCAGTTCTTC. It is translated as CSAEGFNEQFF.

This chain links TRBV7-6 with TRBJ1-1; D not certain. Germline V gene sequence: CDR1 SGHVS, CDR2 FNYEAQ. The V gene lost 5 bases and the J gene lost 1 base, with 23 bases spanning the gap. The CDR3 is 18 amino acids. CDR3: CASSPEGSRSVGNTEAFF. In DNA, the CDR3 is TGTGCCAGCAGCCCAGAAGGAAGCCGGTCGGTGGGGAACACTGAAGCTTTCTTT.

Relative to its sample, this clone is medium-sized. V and J are TRBV28 and TRBJ1-2; 9 bases agree with TRBD1. The germline V gene has CDR1 MDHEN and CDR2 SYDVKM. Trimming cost V 5 bases and J 8 bases; bases outside gene matches: 9. The length of the CDR3 is 14 residues. This CDR3 reads CASSPPQQGAGYTF. The CDR3 region has the DNA TGTGCCAGCAGTCCCCCGCAACAGGGGGCCGGCTACACCTTC.

V usage is TRBV6-2 or TRBV6-3 and J usage is TRBJ2-3; D call uncertain. Germline CDR1 reads MNHEY; CDR2 reads SVGEGT. Trimming removed 4 bases at V and 2 bases at J, with 10 bases between. The CDR3 has 14 residues. The CDR3 DNA sequence: TGTGCCAGCAGTTCAAGGATCAACACAGATACGCAGTATTTT. Protein: CASSSRINTDTQYF.

V is TRBV19 and J is TRBJ2-1, with 7 nucleotides matching TRBD1. V shed 4 bases and J 1 base; nucleotides not matched to a gene: 4. Germline values: CDR1 LNHDA, CDR2 SQIVND (reference sequence). There are 15 residues in the CDR3. CDR3 protein: CASSTQGVSYNEQFF. CDR3 bases: TGTGCCAGTAGTACCCAGGGGGTTTCCTACAATGAGCAGTTCTTC.